Listed below are T cell receptor beta chains from one sample, sequenced in a study of CD8 T cells in ankylosing spondylitis. Using its own MiXCR run on the 5' RACE reads, TCRdb lists one record per CDR3 protein. Among about 800,000 distinct CDR3 sequences listed, 12% were seen once. What was sequenced was blood, either unsorted or a sorted T cell fraction (not recorded which). All receptors come from a male donor with ankylosing spondylitis. Each CDR3 is given with its conserved first and last residue. D genes are given only for firm matches. Some rows have no size entry. The others give once, few or many, or a class for an expanded clone.

length,V,size,J,D,DNA,CDR3
15,TRBV6-2/TRBV6-3,.,TRBJ2-7,TRBD2,TGTGCCAGCAGTTGGGGACTAGCGGGCTCCTACGAGCAGTACTTC,CASSWGLAGSYEQYF
13,TRBV20-1,many,TRBJ2-2,TRBD2,TGCAGTGCGGGGGGGTTTTTACCCGGGGAGCTGTTTTTT,CSAGGFLPGELFF
12,TRBV29-1,.,TRBJ1-1,TRBD1,TGCAGCGCCGGGACAGGGAGAACTGAAGCTTTCTTT,CSAGTGRTEAFF
13,TRBV29-1,many,TRBJ2-3,TRBD1,TGCAGCACCGACAGGGAGACCCCAGATACGCAGTATTTT,CSTDRETPDTQYF
15,TRBV6-1,many,TRBJ2-2,.,TGTGCCAGCAGATCTAGCTACCTGAACACCGGGGAGCTGTTTTTT,CASRSSYLNTGELFF
16,TRBV7-7,.,TRBJ2-2,.,TGTGCTAGCAGCCACGGCGTTGGTGTCGACACCGGGGAGCTGTTTTTT,CASSHGVGVDTGELFF
13,TRBV14,.,TRBJ1-1,.,TGTGCCAGCAGCCAGCCCACAGGCACTGAAGCTTTCTTT,CASSQPTGTEAFF
13,TRBV6-1,.,TRBJ2-3,.,TGTGCCAGCAGTGTCCACTTCCCAGATACGCAGTATTTT,CASSVHFPDTQYF
13,TRBV7-2,few,TRBJ1-5,.,TGTGCCAGCAGCTTCAATGATGCCCAGCCCCAGCATTTT,CASSFNDAQPQHF
16,TRBV5-5,many,TRBJ1-5,.,TGTGCCAGCAGCTGGGGCACGGGGTCCACGGGGCAGCCCCAGCATTTT,CASSWGTGSTGQPQHF
15,TRBV6-2/TRBV6-3,.,TRBJ2-3,.,TGTGCCAGCAGTTACGCCCCAGGGGTGGGAGATACGCAGTATTTT,CASSYAPGVGDTQYF
14,TRBV12-3/TRBV12-4,few,TRBJ1-5,.,TGTGCCAGCAGTTTGGGTTACGGTGATCAGCCCCAGCATTTT,CASSLGYGDQPQHF
13,TRBV6-6,.,TRBJ1-3,.,TGTGCCAGCAGTTATGACTCTGGAAACACCATATATTTT,CASSYDSGNTIYF
12,TRBV20-1,few,TRBJ2-7,.,TGCAGTGCATTACGGTTACGGGACGAGCAGTACTTC,CSALRLRDEQYF
15,TRBV18,.,TRBJ1-5,.,TGTGCCAGCTCACAAAGCCCAGGGAGTAATCAGCCCCAGCATTTT,CASSQSPGSNQPQHF
13,TRBV20-1,many,TRBJ2-7,TRBD1,TGCAGTGCCTCAATCGACAGGGGCTACGAGCAGTACTTC,CSASIDRGYEQYF
14,TRBV7-8,.,TRBJ2-2,TRBD1,TGTGCCAGCAGCTTAGCGCGGACAGGCGGGGAGCTGTTTTTT,CASSLARTGGELFF
12,TRBV20-1,few,TRBJ1-5,TRBD1,TGCAGTGCAGGGGGCCTCAATCAGCCCCAGCATTTT,CSAGGLNQPQHF
12,TRBV20-1,few,TRBJ1-1,.,TGCAGTGCTAGTCAGTTGAACACTGAAGCTTTCTTT,CSASQLNTEAFF
14,TRBV10-3,.,TRBJ1-5,.,TGTGCCATCAGTGAATTGGGTGTGAATCAGCCCCAGCATTTT,CAISELGVNQPQHF
18,TRBV4-3,many,TRBJ2-7,TRBD2,TGCGCCAGCAGCCAAGATAATCGAGGTAGCGGGCCCTACTACGAGCAGTACTTC,CASSQDNRGSGPYYEQYF
12,TRBV20-1,.,TRBJ2-5,.,TGCAGTGTCCGGACTTACCAAGAGACCCAGTACTTC,CSVRTYQETQYF
12,TRBV12-3/TRBV12-4,few,TRBJ1-4,.,TGTGCCAGCAGTTTTCTCCATGAAAAACTGTTTTTT,CASSFLHEKLFF
14,TRBV5-1,few,TRBJ2-5,.,TGCGCCAGCAGCTTGCGACAAGTGATGGAGACCCAGTACTTC,CASSLRQVMETQYF
15,TRBV18,.,TRBJ1-5,TRBD1,TGTGCCAGCTCACCTGGGACAGGGGAAGGTCAGCCCCAGCATTTT,CASSPGTGEGQPQHF
17,TRBV28,few,TRBJ2-7,TRBD2,TGTGCCAGCAGTTACTTACCTGGACTAGCGAACTCCTACGAGCAGTACTTC,CASSYLPGLANSYEQYF